This entry lists 20 T cell receptor beta chains sequenced from one sample in a study of blood T cells in healthy people across ages. The second PCR ran about 6 to 11 cycles with a sample-barcoded 5' primer and J-beta primers. TCRdb redid the calling of the 5' RACE reads with MiXCR, one entry per CDR3 protein. The data contain some 670,000 distinct CDR3 sequences, 52% of them seen just once; the ten biggest clones take up roughly 12%. The sample was blood. The receptor source for this set is a woman older than 75 in good health.

The chain links TRBV12-3 or TRBV12-4 to TRBJ2-5; D ambiguous. The CDR3 is made up of 13 amino acids. V lost 7 bases, J lost 11 bases, and 20 bases lay in between. This CDR3 is CASTIGAINEQYF. CDR3 sequence (DNA): TGTGCCAGCACCATAGGAGCCATCAATGAGCAGTACTTC.

This clonotype is a singleton in its sample. The chain has TRBV4-1 and TRBJ2-7; D possibly corresponds to TRBD2 (5 bases). The germline V gene encodes CDR1 MGHRA and CDR2 YSYEKL. Between the trimmed V and J ends, which lost 2 bases and 4 bases, there was a span of 12 bases. The CDR3 runs 14 residues. CDR3 protein: CASSQRVTGYEQYF. As DNA, the CDR3 is TGCGCCAGCAGCCAAAGAGTAACGGGATACGAGCAGTACTTC.

This clonotype was detected a few times. The chain has TRBV20-1 and TRBJ2-6, with D unclear. CDR3 length: 11 amino acids. V gave up 6 bases and J gave up 4 bases, with 4 bases separating them. Germline V lookup: CDR1 DFQATT, CDR2 SNEGSKA (reference sequence). For the CDR3, the DNA is TGCAGTGCCCAAGGGGCCAACGTCCTGACTTTC. It encodes CSAQGANVLTF.

As for this clonotype: Being one base from a much bigger clone, this may be a read error. The gene calls are TRBV2 and TRBJ1-4; no definite D call. This CDR3 has 14 residues. Germline V lookup: CDR1 SNHLY, CDR2 FYNNEI. The V and J ends lost 10 bases and 10 bases respectively, with 22 bases between them. The CDR3 DNA is TGTGCCACCATCAAAGTCGGGGATATCGGAAAACTGTTTTTT. Translation gives CATIKVGDIGKLFF. Filled out from reference TRBV2 and TRBJ1-4, the complete variable domain reads EPEVTQTPSHQVTQMGQEVILRCVPISNHLYFYWYRQILGQKVEFLVSFYNNEISEKSEIFDDQFSVERPDGSNFTLKIRSTKLEDSAMYFCATIKVGDIGKLFFGSGTQLSVL.

This clonotype was seen only a few times. The chain recombines TRBV13 with TRBJ2-6, with no clear D. The CDR3 has 18 amino acids. V was shortened by 0 bases and J by 0 bases, with 12 bases between the two germline ends. The germline gives CDR1 PRHDT, CDR2 FYEKMQ (reference sequence). This CDR3 is CASSLGSGRTSGANVLTF. CDR3 DNA sequence: TGTGCCAGCAGCTTAGGGTCGGGCCGCACCTCTGGGGCCAACGTCCTGACTTTC. The complete variable domain, with remaining parts taken from reference TRBV13 and TRBJ2-6, reads AAGVIQSPRHLIKEKRETATLKCYPIPRHDTVYWYQQGPGQDPQFLISFYEKMQSDKGSIPDRFSAQQFSDYHSELNMSSLELGDSALYFCASSLGSGRTSGANVLTFGAGSRLTVL.

The chain combines TRBV20-1 with TRBJ1-2; 7 bases line up with TRBD1. V trimming: 4 bases; J trimming: 3 bases; junction bases outside the gene matches: 5. Germline V lookup: CDR1 DFQATT, CDR2 SNEGSKA (reference sequence). This CDR3 is 13 amino acids long. CDR3 region: CSATATGYYGYTF. As DNA, the CDR3 is TGCAGTGCTACCGCGACAGGGTACTATGGCTACACCTTC.

This chain links TRBV5-6 with TRBJ1-2; the D gene is possibly TRBD1 (6 bases). The germline V and J ends were trimmed by 0 bases and 1 base, with 10 bases remaining between them. Germline CDR1 is SGHDT and CDR2 is YYEEEE. This CDR3 contains 15 residues. The CDR3 DNA is TGTGCCAGCAGCTTGGTGGGACAAGATAACTATGGCTACACCTTC. Residues: CASSLVGQDNYGYTF.

The chain carries TRBV4-2 and TRBJ1-2; D may be TRBD1 (5 bases). CDR3 length: 19 amino acids. With 0 bases removed from V and 0 bases from J, the gap between germline ends came to 20 bases. Germline V gene lookup returns CDR1 LGHNA and CDR2 YNFKEQ. CDR3 sequence (DNA): TGTGCCAGCAGCCAAGAGGGGACCAGGGTCCCACGTACTAACTATGGCTACACCTTC. Protein: CASSQEGTRVPRTNYGYTF.

Regarding this clonotype: This sequence may be a read error, since a much larger clone differs from it by one base. The J gene is TRBJ2-7, the V gene TRBV20-1; 10 bases map to TRBD1. The length of the CDR3 is 14 residues. V was clipped by 6 bases and J by 7 bases; unmatched bases: 12. Germline CDR1 and CDR2: DFQATT and SNEGSKA (reference sequence). The CDR3 is CSAQRDRGYNEQYF. CDR3 nucleotide sequence: TGCAGTGCCCAGAGGGACAGGGGATACAATGAGCAGTACTTC.

The chain carries TRBV6-1 and TRBJ2-3, with unresolved D. This CDR3 spans 12 amino acids. V was shortened by 5 bases and J by 6 bases, with 9 bases between the two germline ends. From germline, CDR1 is MNHNS and CDR2 SASEGT. CDR3 DNA sequence: TGTGCCAGCAGTTATGGATTGGATACGCAGTATTTT. Its protein product is CASSYGLDTQYF.

This clonotype was counted between two and nine times. This sequence joins TRBV2 and TRBJ2-1; 9 nucleotides agree with TRBD2. Unmatched junction bases numbered 10, after V lost 5 bases and J lost 5 bases. CDR1 and CDR2 (germline): SNHLY, FYNNEI. This CDR3 region has 16 residues. CDR3 sequence reads: CASSFSGRRRDNEQFF. The CDR3 nucleotides are TGTGCCAGCAGTTTTAGCGGGAGAAGGCGGGACAATGAGCAGTTCTTC.

This sequence joins TRBV2 and TRBJ2-4; a weak D match, TRBD1 (6 bases). The J call may be faulty, since TRBJ2-7 better matches the DNA end. The CDR3 runs to 14 residues. Germline-derived CDR1 and CDR2 are SNHLY and FYNNEI. The CDR3 region is CASIAGVWEYEQYF. CDR3 bases: TGTGCCAGCATCGCAGGGGTTTGGGAATACGAGCAGTACTTC.

This clonotype was picked up a small number of times. The rearrangement links TRBV27 to TRBJ2-2; possible D gene TRBD2, 6 bases. Germline CDR1 MNHEY, CDR2 SMNVEV (reference sequence). The ends were cut back, 6 bases at V and 3 bases at J, with 17 bases in the middle. The CDR3 is 16 residues long. CDR3 sequence reads: CASSLLGGLDTGELFF. Here the CDR3 DNA reads TGTGCCAGCAGCCTCTTAGGAGGGCTTGACACCGGGGAGCTGTTTTTT.

This clonotype was recorded at least ten times. V usage is TRBV27 and J usage is TRBJ2-7, with TRBD2 matching over 9 bases. The CDR3 totals 15 residues. CDR1 and CDR2 from the germline V gene are MNHEY and SMNVEV (reference sequence). Germline trimming cut 5 bases from V and 5 bases from J; bases unmatched to any gene: 10. CDR3 sequence reads: CASSLRGGRVHEQYF. The CDR3 DNA follows: TGTGCCAGCAGTCTTCGTGGCGGGAGGGTCCACGAGCAGTACTTC.

V and J are TRBV5-1 and TRBJ1-2, with no clear D. Trimming shortened V by 7 bases and J by 1 base, and 17 bases separated the two germline ends. There are 15 residues in the CDR3. Germline CDR1 is SGHRS and CDR2 is YFSETQ. CDR3 sequence: CASSTQNGVNYGYTF. In nucleotides, the CDR3 is TGCGCCAGCTCTACTCAAAACGGGGTTAACTATGGCTACACCTTC.

The chain couples TRBV28 to TRBJ2-3; D is undetermined. Per germline, CDR1 MDHEN and CDR2 SYDVKM. The CDR3 consists of 18 residues. Trimming left V 1 base short and J 2 bases short, with 19 bases between. DNA for the CDR3: TGTGCCAGCAGTTTATTCGCTCGGGCAGGTCTGAACACAGATACGCAGTATTTT. It specifies CASSLFARAGLNTDTQYF.

This clonotype was seen a few times. This clone may be a read error of a much larger clone one base away. The chain uses TRBV9 and TRBJ2-1, with 8 bases identical to TRBD2. The CDR3 has 16 amino acids. V shed 0 bases, J shed 2 bases, and the junction held 4 bases outside the gene matches. The germline V gene has CDR1 SGDLS and CDR2 YYNGEE. The CDR3 here is CASSVAVLAAYNEQFF. Written as DNA, the CDR3 is TGTGCCAGCAGCGTAGCTGTACTAGCGGCCTACAATGAGCAGTTCTTC.

CDR3 region: CASSLEGQGAHTGELFF. DNA of the CDR3: TGCGCCAGCAGCTTGGAGGGACAGGGTGCGCACACCGGGGAGCTGTTTTTT. The chain joins TRBV5-1 to TRBJ2-2, with 9 bases matching TRBD1. CDR1 and CDR2 from the germline V gene are SGHRS and YFSETQ. After removal of 0 bases from V and 3 bases from J, the junction contained 6 bases not matched to a gene. The CDR3 spans 17 residues.

The chain couples TRBV6-5 to TRBJ2-3; 9 bases fit TRBD2. This CDR3 has 14 amino acids. Germline CDR1 is MNHEY and CDR2 is SVGAGI. Germline trimming cut 9 bases from V and 5 bases from J; bases unmatched to any gene: 9. This chain's CDR3 is CASRSGGIGDTQYF. As DNA, the CDR3 is TGTGCCAGTAGGAGCGGGGGGATCGGAGATACGCAGTATTTT.

This clonotype was observed a few times. The chain couples TRBV7-2 to TRBJ1-2, with unresolved D. Trimming took off 5 bases at V and 0 bases at J, with 7 bases between the two ends. The CDR3 runs to 13 residues. Looked up from germline, CDR1 is SGHTA and CDR2 is FQGNSA. This chain's CDR3 is CASSRNTNYGYTF. CDR3 DNA: TGTGCCAGCAGCCGGAACACTAACTATGGCTACACCTTC.